A single sample gave rise to the 3 T cell receptor beta chains below, sequenced in a study of T cell responses to AZD1222 COVID-19 vaccine. The protocol was immunoSEQ multiplex PCR, while the TCRdb copy is restricted to in-frame clones and leaves out a portion. The data show over 150,000 clones, with roughly 90% seen just once and 5.5% to 6% held by the top ten. The sample in question was peripheral blood, obtained on day 0 of MenACWY control vaccination. These receptors originate from an adult in good health.

The DNA of the CDR3 is TGTGCCAGCAGTTTCCCCAGGGCAGGCCGTGACTACACCTTC. Translation: CASSFPRAGRDYTF. The J gene is TRBJ1-2, the V gene TRBV28; possibly TRBD1 for D (5 bases). This CDR3 is built from 14 residues. Trimming left V 3 bases short and J 10 bases short, with 18 bases between. Germline V gene lookup returns CDR1 MDHEN and CDR2 SYDVKM.

This clone was detected once. The rearrangement joins TRBV4-2 to TRBJ2-2, with D possibly TRBD2 on 6 matching bases. Trimming took 2 bases from V and 7 from J, leaving 14 bases between them. Germline V lookup: CDR1 LGHNA, CDR2 YNFKEQ. This CDR3 spans 15 amino acids. The CDR3 nucleotides read TGTGCCAGCAGCCAACTCGGGACCGGGAGCGGGGAGCTGTTTTTT. Translated: CASSQLGTGSGELFF.

The CDR3 nucleotides read TGTGCCATCAGTGAGTCTCCTAGCGGGAGTGGGGCCTACGAGCAGTACTTC. It specifies CAISESPSGSGAYEQYF. The chain has TRBV10-3 and TRBJ2-7, with 10 nucleotides matching TRBD2. The V segment lost 0 bases and the J segment 2 bases; nucleotides outside the gene matches: 7. The germline gives CDR1 ENHRY, CDR2 SYGVKD. The CDR3 totals 17 residues.